This is a list of T cell receptor beta chains from one sample in a study of cytomegalovirus exposure and HLA in healthy donors. Profiling relied on immunoSEQ multiplex PCR, and the TCRdb table lists in-frame clones only, not all of them. The sample records approximately 110,000 clones, roughly two thirds being singletons. Sequences were obtained from PBMCs. These receptors originate from a man aged 25 to 40 in good health and CMV-seronegative. CDR3s leave out the opening cysteine and the closing phenylalanine or tryptophan.

>TRBV9|TRBJ2-1
ASSHRTGLWDEQF
>TRBV13|-
ASSLGLAGETYEQY
>TRBV27|TRBJ2-7
ASSLSTASSYEQY
>TRBV7-2|TRBJ2-5
ASSSGQGIQETQY
>TRBV30|TRBJ1-1
AWNRGPGVTEAF
>TRBV9|TRBJ1-1
ASSPTTGRTEAF
>TRBV30|TRBJ2-3
AWSVVDRVPDTQY
>TRBV7-6|TRBJ2-3
ASSPQVGTDTQY
>TRBV6-6|TRBJ2-1
ASSYAWADEQF
>TRBV9|TRBJ2-5
ASSVKGWGQEAQY
>TRBV27|TRBJ2-5
ASSLGLAGGREETQY
>TRBV6-5|TRBJ1-1
ASRKQQGITEAF
>TRBV19|TRBJ1-5
ASSIVRQINQPQH
>TRBV29-1|TRBJ1-4
SLTRDRPNATNEKLF
>TRBV28|TRBJ1-2
ASSSHPGQKPDGYT
>TRBV13|TRBJ1-1
ASSLERGIRGTEAF
>TRBV6-6|TRBJ2-1
ASSSQGVSEQF
>TRBV7-2|TRBJ2-5
ASSGRGLAGGGETQY
>TRBV9|TRBJ2-1
ASSVAWTSGPPYNEQF
>TRBV7-9|TRBJ1-3
ASSLTGVNSGNTIY
>TRBV9|TRBJ1-2
ASSEGAGADYGYT
>TRBV6-5|TRBJ2-3
ASRNGDTQY
>TRBV15|TRBJ1-5
ATSRGGSNQPQH
>TRBV18|TRBJ2-4
ASSPDTNIQY
>TRBV25-1|TRBJ1-1
ASSTGIGTEAF
>TRBV6-5|TRBJ2-7
ASSSPGKGPTYEQY
>TRBV6-1|TRBJ1-2
ASRESTGYGYT
>TRBV7-6|TRBJ2-1
ASSLRGSQKQF
>TRBV6-1|TRBJ1-2
ASSDDRAFYGYT
>TRBV6-5|TRBJ1-4
ASSTRQGRDEKLF
>TRBV28|TRBJ1-2
ASSSSSGYGYT
>TRBV29-1|TRBJ1-1
SATRHMNTEAF
>TRBV5-6|TRBJ1-2
ASSLAGGGSSYGYT
>TRBV20-1|TRBJ1-2
SAEAGYGYT
>TRBV19|-
ASSIPPRTGGNYEQY
>TRBV13|TRBJ1-1
ASSFPGQSNTEAF
>TRBV2|-
ASSEDRGDYEQY
>TRBV11-2|TRBJ1-3
ASSLGPGSSGNTIY
>TRBV30|TRBJ1-1
AWSDFANTEAF
>TRBV6-4|TRBJ2-2
ASSEAGDTGELF
>TRBV30|TRBJ1-1
AWGYRANTEAF
>TRBV4-1|TRBJ1-2
ASSQVSQGSNYGYT
>TRBV4-3|TRBJ2-7
ASSQVQDSSYEQY
>TRBV5-4|TRBJ2-5
ASSLQGAGETQY
>TRBV28|TRBJ2-7
ASNGQGTFSYEQY
>TRBV2|TRBJ2-3
ASSEGRQGADTQY
>TRBV2|TRBJ1-1
ASTAIRGNTEAF
>TRBV28|TRBJ2-7
ASSPSRRGSSYEQY
>TRBV10-3|TRBJ2-7
AISEAGASSYEQY
>TRBV7-2|TRBJ2-1
ASSLNVLAGNEQF
>TRBV30|TRBJ1-3
AWSNGGLRGNTIY
>TRBV18|TRBJ1-3
ASSAGQGSSGNTIY
>TRBV15|TRBJ2-1
ATSRDTQLRTDFYNEQF